These 23 T cell receptor beta chains originate from one sample sequenced in a study of cytomegalovirus exposure and HLA in healthy donors. The data were produced by immunoSEQ multiplex PCR, yet TCRdb's version contains in-frame clones alone and is incomplete. The sample records tens of thousands of clones, about 92% being singletons. Specimen: PBMCs. The source of these receptors is a man between 18 and 35 years old in good health and CMV-seronegative.

The V gene is TRBV27, the J gene TRBJ1-1; 9 nucleotides match TRBD1. With V trimmed by 6 bases and J by 4 bases, 9 bases remained unmatched. The CDR3 spans 15 residues. From germline, CDR1 is MNHEY and CDR2 SMNVEV (reference sequence). CDR3 sequence: CASSITGTGTTEAFF. The CDR3 DNA sequence: TGTGCCAGCAGCATAACCGGGACAGGGACCACTGAAGCTTTCTTT.

The V and J genes are TRBV9 and TRBJ2-5, with TRBD1 matching over 11 bases. The CDR3 covers 15 residues. The V gene's germline CDR1 is SGDLS and CDR2 YYNGEE. V trimming: 1 base; J trimming: 5 bases; junction bases outside the gene matches: 4. Here the CDR3 DNA reads TGTGCCAGCAGCGTAAAGGGACAGGGGGGGGAGACCCAGTACTTC. This codes for CASSVKGQGGETQYF. Drawing the rest from reference TRBV9 and TRBJ2-5, the complete variable domain is DSGVTQTPKHLITATGQRVTLRCSPRSGDLSVYWYQQSLDQGLQFLIQYYNGEERAKGNILERFSAQQFPDLHSELNLSSLELGDSALYFCASSVKGQGGETQYFGPGTRLLVL.

The chain carries TRBV7-9 and TRBJ2-2; 8 nucleotides align to TRBD1. With 2 bases clipped from V and 6 bases from J, the junction kept 5 bases outside the gene matches. Germline V gene lookup returns CDR1 SEHNR and CDR2 FQNEAQ (reference sequence). CDR3 size: 15 residues. The CDR3 sequence: CASSLPGQGPGELFF. The DNA of the CDR3 is TGTGCCAGCAGCTTACCTGGACAGGGACCCGGGGAGCTGTTTTTT. Full variable domain (outside the CDR3, taken from reference TRBV7-9 and TRBJ2-2): DTGVSQNPRHKITKRGQNVTFRCDPISEHNRLYWYRQTLGQGPEFLTYFQNEAQLEKSRLLSDRFSAERPKGSFSTLEIQRTEQGDSAMYLCASSLPGQGPGELFFGEGSRLTVL.

The chain joins TRBV15 to TRBJ2-4; TRBD1 matches 9 bases. This CDR3 has 14 residues. The germline V gene has CDR1 LNHNV and CDR2 YYDKDF (reference sequence). The V gene end was trimmed by 5 bases and the J gene end by 9 bases; junction bases not matched to a gene: 8. In DNA form, the CDR3 reads TGTGCCACCAGCCAGGACAGGGGTGTGGGCATTCAGTACTTC. Residues: CATSQDRGVGIQYF.

The V and J genes are TRBV11-2 and TRBJ1-1, with 7 bases identical to TRBD1. Trimming at V came to 5 bases and at J to 1 base, leaving 7 bases not matched to a gene. Per the germline V gene, CDR1 is SGHAT and CDR2 is FQNNGV. CDR3 size: 15 residues. The CDR3 region is CASSTRQGGNTEAFF. CDR3 in DNA: TGTGCCAGCAGCACAAGACAGGGCGGGAACACTGAAGCTTTCTTT.

This rearrangement joins TRBV4-2 to TRBJ2-3; 10 bases agree with TRBD2. The V segment lost 0 bases and the J segment 4 bases; nucleotides outside the gene matches: 4. This CDR3 contains 16 residues. Looked up from germline, CDR1 is LGHNA and CDR2 is YNFKEQ. This CDR3 reads CASSQDQRGGPDTQYF. CDR3 nucleotide sequence: TGTGCCAGCAGCCAAGATCAGCGGGGGGGCCCAGATACGCAGTATTTT.

This clone has just one count. This chain links TRBV6-5 with TRBJ1-2; D possibly corresponds to TRBD1 (5 bases). The CDR3 has 12 residues. With 6 bases removed from V and 8 bases from J, the gap between germline ends came to 13 bases. Germline CDR1 MNHEY, CDR2 SVGAGI. CDR3 DNA sequence: TGTGCCAGCAGCCTAACAGGAACCGGCTACACCTTC. It translates to CASSLTGTGYTF.

The chain carries TRBV18 and TRBJ2-4, with D possibly matching TRBD2 (5 bases). CDR1 KGHSH and CDR2 LQKENI come from the germline V gene. V was trimmed by 0 bases and J by 7 bases, leaving 16 bases between them. CDR3 length: 16 amino acids. The CDR3 bases are TGTGCCAGCTCACCACCAAGTAGCGCAAGAAGTAACATTCAGTACTTC. Its protein is CASSPPSSARSNIQYF.

The CDR3 spells CASSLGARGSNYGYTF. The CDR3 DNA sequence: TGTGCCAGCAGCTTAGGAGCTCGGGGATCGAACTATGGCTACACCTTC. J is TRBJ1-2 and V is TRBV7-6; the D is unclear. This CDR3 contains 16 residues. Looked up from germline, CDR1 is SGHVS and CDR2 is FNYEAQ. Trimming cost V 1 base and J 2 bases, with 14 bases left between them.

This clone was seen only once. V and J are TRBV4-1 and TRBJ1-6; 7 bases map to TRBD1. V lost 0 bases to trimming and J lost 3 bases; unmatched junction nucleotides: 2. The germline V gene encodes CDR1 MGHRA and CDR2 YSYEKL. This CDR3 spans 16 amino acids. The CDR3 protein is CASSQEGTVYNSPLHF. The CDR3 DNA reads as TGCGCCAGCAGCCAAGAAGGGACAGTCTATAATTCACCCCTCCACTTT.

The chain employs TRBV11-2 and TRBJ1-1; 7 nucleotides match TRBD1. The CDR3 spans 14 residues. The germline CDR1 and CDR2 sequences are SGHAT and FQNNGV. J was trimmed by 0 bases and V by 5 bases; bases with no gene match: 3. CDR3 region: CASSPTGVNTEAFF. The CDR3 coding sequence is TGTGCCAGCAGCCCCACAGGGGTGAACACTGAAGCTTTCTTT.

The rearrangement joins TRBV29-1 to TRBJ1-1; a possible D gene is TRBD1 (6 bases). This CDR3 has 13 residues. The V end was cut by 4 bases, the J end by 0 bases, with 9 bases between. Germline V gene lookup returns CDR1 SQVTM and CDR2 ANQGSEA. The CDR3 region is CSVGGRLNTEAFF. In nucleotides, the CDR3 is TGCAGCGTTGGGGGGCGTTTGAACACTGAAGCTTTCTTT. Variable domain in full (rest from reference TRBV29-1 and TRBJ1-1): SAVISQKPSRDICQRGTSLTIQCQVDSQVTMMFWYRQQPGQSLTLIATANQGSEATYESGFVIDKFPISRPNLTFSTLTVSNMSPEDSSIYLCSVGGRLNTEAFFGQGTRLTVV.

The CDR3: CASIQDRASGYTF. CDR3 bases: TGTGCCAGCATTCAGGACAGGGCGTCCGGCTACACCTTC. The gene calls are TRBV6-5 and TRBJ1-2; 8 bases agree with TRBD1. After removal of 7 bases from V and 8 bases from J, the junction contained 9 bases not matched to a gene. The CDR3 length is 13 residues. CDR1 MNHEY and CDR2 SVGAGI come from the germline V gene.

The chain joins TRBV27 to TRBJ2-7, with D hard to call. The CDR3 sequence is 15 residues long. V lost 5 bases to trimming and J lost 5 bases, with 19 bases between them. Germline lookup yields CDR1 MNHEY and CDR2 SMNVEV (reference sequence). CDR3 DNA sequence: TGTGCCAGCAGTCGAGATGTACCGGTTGTGGACGAGCAGTACTTC. Translating it yields CASSRDVPVVDEQYF.

The genes are TRBV2 and TRBJ2-7; 11 positions agree with TRBD1. J lost 3 bases, V lost 5 bases, and 3 bases had no gene match. Germline V gives CDR1 SNHLY, CDR2 FYNNEI. The CDR3 sequence is 14 residues long. CDR3 sequence: CASSMDRGLYEQYF. The CDR3 DNA reads as TGTGCCAGCAGTATGGACAGGGGGCTCTACGAGCAGTACTTC.

This clone was picked up one time. The chain uses TRBV19 and TRBJ1-1; tentative D call: TRBD1 (6 bases). V was trimmed by 2 bases and J by 5 bases, leaving 12 bases between them. The CDR3 totals 14 residues. Germline V gene data show CDR1 as LNHDA and CDR2 as SQIVND (reference sequence). The CDR3 loop is CASSIQGRGTEAFF. CDR3 nucleotides: TGTGCCAGTAGTATACAGGGGAGAGGGACTGAAGCTTTCTTT.

The chain couples TRBV25-1 to TRBJ2-3; D might be TRBD1 (5 bases). The CDR3 runs to 15 residues. With 0 bases removed from V and 3 bases from J, the gap between germline ends came to 10 bases. The V gene's germline CDR1 is MGHDK and CDR2 SYGVNS. CDR3 nucleotides: TGTGCCAGCAGTGAATATACCCCAGGGACAGATACGCAGTATTTT. This sequence encodes CASSEYTPGTDTQYF.

The CDR3 region has the DNA TGCGCCAGCAGCACGCCATTGGGAGTTAGAGAAGCTTTCTTT. The encoded protein is CASSTPLGVREAFF. This rearrangement joins TRBV4-1 to TRBJ1-1; D gene unclear. Germline lookup yields CDR1 MGHRA and CDR2 YSYEKL. This CDR3 is built from 14 residues. Trimming stripped 5 bases from V and 8 bases from J, with 18 bases between.

J is TRBJ1-1 and V is TRBV29-1, with TRBD1 matching 9 bases. In germline, CDR1 is SQVTM, CDR2 ANQGSEA. V shed 6 bases, J shed 2 bases, and the junction held 4 bases outside the gene matches. This CDR3 comprises 13 residues. The CDR3 sequence is CSVGTGINTEAFF. The CDR3 DNA reads as TGCAGCGTGGGGACAGGGATTAACACTGAAGCTTTCTTT.

This chain links TRBV6-1 with TRBJ1-5; D is unresolved. The germline gives CDR1 MNHNS, CDR2 SASEGT. Trimming took off 0 bases at V and 3 bases at J, with 3 bases between the two ends. The CDR3 runs to 13 residues. The CDR3 bases are TGTGCCAGCAGTGAAGCGGCCAATCAGCCCCAGCATTTT. It specifies CASSEAANQPQHF.

CDR3 DNA: TGTGCCAGCAGCTTACTGACAGGGGGGACCGGGGAGCTGTTTTTT. This translates into CASSLLTGGTGELFF. V is TRBV7-2 and J is TRBJ2-2, with TRBD1 identical over 9 bases. J was trimmed by 5 bases and V by 2 bases; bases with no gene match: 3. The germline CDR1 and CDR2 sequences are SGHTA and FQGNSA. There are 15 residues in the CDR3.

The chain combines TRBV10-1 with TRBJ1-5; D is uncertain. Germline lookup yields CDR1 WNHNN and CDR2 SYGVQD (reference sequence). CDR3 size: 14 residues. Trimming shortened V by 2 bases and J by 6 bases, and 11 bases separated the two germline ends. CDR3 bases: TGCGCCAGCAGTGAGGCCCGCAGCGCTCAGCCCCAGCATTTT. The encoded protein is CASSEARSAQPQHF.

V and J are TRBV19 and TRBJ2-7, with TRBD1 as a possible D gene (6 bases). Trimming left V 4 bases short and J 0 bases short, with 13 bases between. The CDR3 is 15 residues long. Germline CDR1 reads LNHDA; CDR2 reads SQIVND (reference sequence). CDR3 sequence: CASSSGTDSSYEQYF. The CDR3 nucleotides read TGTGCCAGTAGTAGTGGGACGGACAGCTCCTACGAGCAGTACTTC.